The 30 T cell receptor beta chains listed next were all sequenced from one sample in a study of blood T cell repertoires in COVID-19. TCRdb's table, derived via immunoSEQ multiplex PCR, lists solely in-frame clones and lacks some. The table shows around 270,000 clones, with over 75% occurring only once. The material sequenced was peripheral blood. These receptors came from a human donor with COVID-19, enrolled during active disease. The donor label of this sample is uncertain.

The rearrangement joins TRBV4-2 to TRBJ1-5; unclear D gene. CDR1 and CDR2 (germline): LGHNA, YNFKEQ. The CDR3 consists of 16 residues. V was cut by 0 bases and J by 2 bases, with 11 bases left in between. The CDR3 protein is CASSQEGRQGNQPQHF. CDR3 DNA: TGTGCCAGCAGCCAAGAGGGTCGGCAGGGCAATCAGCCCCAGCATTTT.

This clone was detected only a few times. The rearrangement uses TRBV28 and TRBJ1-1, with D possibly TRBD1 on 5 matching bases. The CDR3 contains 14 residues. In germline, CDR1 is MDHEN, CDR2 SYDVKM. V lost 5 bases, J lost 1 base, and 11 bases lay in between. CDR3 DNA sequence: TGTGCCAGCAGTCGACAGTTGGGGAACACTGAAGCTTTCTTT. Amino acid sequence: CASSRQLGNTEAFF.

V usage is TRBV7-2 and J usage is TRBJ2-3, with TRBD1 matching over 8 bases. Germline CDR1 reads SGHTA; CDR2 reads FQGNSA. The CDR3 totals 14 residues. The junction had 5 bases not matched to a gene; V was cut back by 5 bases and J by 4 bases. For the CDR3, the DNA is TGTGCCAGCAGCCCAGGACAGGGACCAGATACGCAGTATTTT. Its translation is CASSPGQGPDTQYF.

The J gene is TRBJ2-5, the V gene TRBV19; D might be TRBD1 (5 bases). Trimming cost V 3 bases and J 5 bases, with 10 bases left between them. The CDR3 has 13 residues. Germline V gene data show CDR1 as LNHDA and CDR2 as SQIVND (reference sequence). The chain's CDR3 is CASSIRAEETQYF. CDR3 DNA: TGTGCCAGTAGTATCAGGGCGGAGGAGACCCAGTACTTC.

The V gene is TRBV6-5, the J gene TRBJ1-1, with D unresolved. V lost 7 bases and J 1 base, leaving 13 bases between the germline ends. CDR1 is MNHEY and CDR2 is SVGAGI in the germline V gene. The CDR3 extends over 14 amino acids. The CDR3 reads CASIPIPRNTEAFF. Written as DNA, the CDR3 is TGTGCCAGCATTCCTATCCCTAGGAACACTGAAGCTTTCTTT.

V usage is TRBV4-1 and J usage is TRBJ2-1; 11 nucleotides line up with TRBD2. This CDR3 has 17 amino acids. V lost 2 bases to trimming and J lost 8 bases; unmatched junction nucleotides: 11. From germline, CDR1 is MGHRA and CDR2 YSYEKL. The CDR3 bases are TGCGCCAGCAGCCAAAGTTTCTTAGCGGGAGGGCCTCATGAGCAGTTCTTC. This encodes CASSQSFLAGGPHEQFF.

CDR3 region: CASSSPPDRSTGELFF. DNA of the CDR3: TGTGCCAGCAGTTCCCCGCCGGACAGAAGCACCGGGGAGCTGTTTTTT. This sequence joins TRBV27 and TRBJ2-2, with D perhaps matching TRBD1 (6 bases). Trimming pared 4 bases from V and 4 bases from J, leaving 16 bases between. This CDR3 contains 16 residues. CDR1 and CDR2 from the germline V gene are MNHEY and SMNVEV (reference sequence).

The CDR3 bases are TGTGCCAGTAGCGGGAGGACCGAAAATCAGCCCCAGCATTTT. Its translation is CASSGRTENQPQHF. The chain joins TRBV19 to TRBJ1-5; D unclear. Germline loops: CDR1 LNHDA, CDR2 SQIVND (reference sequence). The CDR3 is 14 residues long. V dropped 6 bases and J dropped 4 bases, with 13 bases sitting between them.

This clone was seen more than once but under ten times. The CDR3 spells CASSSTGWLGYTF. Here the CDR3 DNA reads TGTGCCAGCAGTTCGACAGGGTGGCTCGGCTACACCTTC. The V and J genes are TRBV27 and TRBJ1-2; TRBD1 aligns across 7 bases. Trimming cost V 4 bases and J 8 bases; bases outside gene matches: 7. This CDR3 comprises 13 residues. Germline CDR1 and CDR2: MNHEY and SMNVEV (reference sequence).

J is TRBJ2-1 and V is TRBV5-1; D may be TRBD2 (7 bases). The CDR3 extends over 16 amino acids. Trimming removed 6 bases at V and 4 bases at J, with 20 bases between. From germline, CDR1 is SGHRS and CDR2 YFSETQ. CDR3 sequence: CASKGGAAQGYNEQFF. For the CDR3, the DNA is TGCGCCAGCAAGGGAGGGGCGGCTCAGGGGTACAATGAGCAGTTCTTC.

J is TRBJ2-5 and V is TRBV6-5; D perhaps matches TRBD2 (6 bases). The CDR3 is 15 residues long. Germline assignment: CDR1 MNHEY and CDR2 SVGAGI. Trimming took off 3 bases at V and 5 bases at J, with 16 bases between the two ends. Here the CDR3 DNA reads TGTGCCAGCAGTTATAAGGCCTTCGGAGGGGAGACCCAGTACTTC. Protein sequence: CASSYKAFGGETQYF.

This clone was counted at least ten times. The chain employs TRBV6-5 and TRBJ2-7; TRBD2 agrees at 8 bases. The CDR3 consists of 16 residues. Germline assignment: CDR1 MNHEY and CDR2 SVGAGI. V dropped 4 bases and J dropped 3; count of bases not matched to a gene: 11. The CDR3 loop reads CASSSNGGGILYEQYF. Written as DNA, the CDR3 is TGTGCCAGCAGTTCCAACGGGGGGGGGATTCTCTACGAGCAGTACTTC.

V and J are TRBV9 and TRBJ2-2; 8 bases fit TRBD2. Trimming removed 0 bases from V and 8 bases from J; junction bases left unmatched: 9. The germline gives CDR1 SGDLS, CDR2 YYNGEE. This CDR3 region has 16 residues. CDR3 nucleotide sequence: TGTGCCAGCAGCGTAGTTTCTAGCGGGTCGGCGGGGGAGCTGTTTTTT. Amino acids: CASSVVSSGSAGELFF.

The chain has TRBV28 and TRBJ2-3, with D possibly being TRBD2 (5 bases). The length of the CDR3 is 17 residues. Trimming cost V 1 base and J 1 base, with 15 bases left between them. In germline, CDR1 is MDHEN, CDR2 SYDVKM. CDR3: CASSLSAPSKGTDTQYF. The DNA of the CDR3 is TGTGCCAGCAGTTTATCCGCTCCTAGCAAAGGCACAGATACGCAGTATTTT.

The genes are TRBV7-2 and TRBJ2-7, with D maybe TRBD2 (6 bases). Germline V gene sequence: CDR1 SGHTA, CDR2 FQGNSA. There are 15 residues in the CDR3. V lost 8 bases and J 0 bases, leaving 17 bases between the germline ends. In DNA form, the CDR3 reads TGTGCCAGCTGCGTAGGCGGGGCGAGCTCCTACGAGCAGTACTTC. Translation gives CASCVGGASSYEQYF.

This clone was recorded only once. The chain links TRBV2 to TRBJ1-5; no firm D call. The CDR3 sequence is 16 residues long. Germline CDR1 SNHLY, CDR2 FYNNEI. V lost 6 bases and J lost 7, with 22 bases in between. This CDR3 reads CASSEYQLMRAQPQHF. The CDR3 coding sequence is TGTGCCAGCAGCGAGTACCAATTAATGAGGGCGCAGCCCCAGCATTTT.

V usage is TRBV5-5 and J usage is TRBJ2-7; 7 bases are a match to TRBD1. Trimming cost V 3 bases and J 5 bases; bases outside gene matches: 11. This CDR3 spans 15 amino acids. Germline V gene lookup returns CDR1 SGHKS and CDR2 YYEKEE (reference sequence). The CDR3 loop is CASSSSDRVRNEQYF. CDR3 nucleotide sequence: TGTGCCAGCAGCTCCTCTGACAGGGTTCGGAACGAGCAGTACTTC.

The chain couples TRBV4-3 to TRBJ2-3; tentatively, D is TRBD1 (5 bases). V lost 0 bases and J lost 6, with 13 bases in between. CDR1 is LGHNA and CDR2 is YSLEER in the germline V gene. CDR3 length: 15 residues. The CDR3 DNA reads TGCGCCAGCAGCCAAGATCCCAGGGATGGGGATACGCAGTATTTT. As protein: CASSQDPRDGDTQYF.

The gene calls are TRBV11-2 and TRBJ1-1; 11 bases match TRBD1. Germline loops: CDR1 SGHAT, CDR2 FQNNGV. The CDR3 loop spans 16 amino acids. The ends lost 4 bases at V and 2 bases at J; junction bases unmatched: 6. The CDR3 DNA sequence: TGTGCCAGCAGCTCCCTCCGGACAGGGGGCAACACTGAAGCTTTCTTT. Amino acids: CASSSLRTGGNTEAFF.

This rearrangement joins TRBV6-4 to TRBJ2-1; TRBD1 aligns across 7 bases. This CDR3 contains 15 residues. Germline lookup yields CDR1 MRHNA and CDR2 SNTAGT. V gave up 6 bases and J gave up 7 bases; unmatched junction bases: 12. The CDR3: CASSLQGTYGNEQFF. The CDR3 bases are TGTGCCAGCAGCCTACAGGGGACCTATGGGAATGAGCAGTTCTTC.

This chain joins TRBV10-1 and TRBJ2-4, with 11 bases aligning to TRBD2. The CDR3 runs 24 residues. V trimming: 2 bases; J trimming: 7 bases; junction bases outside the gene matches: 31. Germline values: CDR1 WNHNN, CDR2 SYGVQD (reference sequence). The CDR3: CASSEGQGAFNPFPSGRRGNIQYF. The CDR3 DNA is TGCGCCAGCAGTGAGGGACAGGGAGCTTTTAACCCTTTCCCTAGCGGGAGGCGGGGGAACATTCAGTACTTC.

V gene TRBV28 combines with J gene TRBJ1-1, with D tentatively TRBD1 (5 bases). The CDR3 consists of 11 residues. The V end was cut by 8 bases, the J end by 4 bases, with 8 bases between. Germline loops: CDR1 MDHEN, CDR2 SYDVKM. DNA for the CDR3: TGTGCCAGCTTCGGGGGCACTGAAGCTTTCTTT. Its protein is CASFGGTEAFF. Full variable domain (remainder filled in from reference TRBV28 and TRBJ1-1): DVKVTQSSRYLVKRTGEKVFLECVQDMDHENMFWYRQDPGLGLRLIYFSYDVKMKEKGDIPEGYSVSREKKERFSLILESASTNQTSMYLCASFGGTEAFFGQGTRLTVV.

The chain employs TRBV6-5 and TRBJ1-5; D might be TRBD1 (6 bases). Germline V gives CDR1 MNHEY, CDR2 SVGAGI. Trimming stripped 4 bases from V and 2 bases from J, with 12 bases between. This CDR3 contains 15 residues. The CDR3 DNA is TGTGCCAGCAGTTCAGGGGTTCTGGGCAATCAGCCCCAGCATTTT. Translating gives CASSSGVLGNQPQHF.

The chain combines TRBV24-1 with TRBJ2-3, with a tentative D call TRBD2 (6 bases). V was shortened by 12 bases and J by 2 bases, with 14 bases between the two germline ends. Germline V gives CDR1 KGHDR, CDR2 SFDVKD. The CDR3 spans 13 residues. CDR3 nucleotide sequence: TGTGCCGTTTACGGGCGGGACACAGATACGCAGTATTTT. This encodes CAVYGRDTDTQYF.

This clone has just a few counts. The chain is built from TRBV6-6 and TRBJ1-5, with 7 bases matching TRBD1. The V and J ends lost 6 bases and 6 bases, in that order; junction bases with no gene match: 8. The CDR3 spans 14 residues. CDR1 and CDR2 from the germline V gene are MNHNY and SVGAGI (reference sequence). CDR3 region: CASSLGTALQPQHF. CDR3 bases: TGTGCCAGCAGCCTCGGGACAGCTCTTCAGCCCCAGCATTTT.

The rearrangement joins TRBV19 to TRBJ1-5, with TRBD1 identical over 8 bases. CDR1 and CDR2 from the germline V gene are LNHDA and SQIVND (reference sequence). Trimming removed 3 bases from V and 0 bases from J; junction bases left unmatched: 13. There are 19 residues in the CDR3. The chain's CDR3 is CASSILRTGRRYSNQPQHF. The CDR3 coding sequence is TGTGCCAGTAGTATTTTACGGACAGGGAGACGATATAGCAATCAGCCCCAGCATTTT.

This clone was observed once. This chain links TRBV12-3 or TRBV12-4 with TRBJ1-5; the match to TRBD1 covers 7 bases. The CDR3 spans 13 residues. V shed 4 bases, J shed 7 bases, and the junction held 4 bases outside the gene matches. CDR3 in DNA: TGTGCCAGCAGTTACAGGGGATACCAGCCCCAGCATTTT. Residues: CASSYRGYQPQHF.

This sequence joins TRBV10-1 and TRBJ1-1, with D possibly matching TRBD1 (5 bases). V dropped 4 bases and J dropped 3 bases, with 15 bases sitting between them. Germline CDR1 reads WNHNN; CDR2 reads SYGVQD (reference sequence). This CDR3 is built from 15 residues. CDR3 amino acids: CASSASGGVDTEAFF. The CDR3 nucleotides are TGCGCCAGCAGTGCCTCCGGGGGTGTGGACACTGAAGCTTTCTTT.

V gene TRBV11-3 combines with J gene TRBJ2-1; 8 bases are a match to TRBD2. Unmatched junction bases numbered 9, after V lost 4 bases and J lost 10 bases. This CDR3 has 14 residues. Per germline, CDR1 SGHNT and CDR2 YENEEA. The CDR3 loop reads CASSSGTSLTEQFF. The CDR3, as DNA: TGTGCCAGCAGCTCGGGGACTAGTTTGACAGAGCAGTTCTTC.

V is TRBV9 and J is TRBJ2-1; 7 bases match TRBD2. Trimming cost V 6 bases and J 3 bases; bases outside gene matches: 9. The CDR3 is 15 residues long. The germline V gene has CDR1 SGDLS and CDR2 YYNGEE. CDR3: CASTPSGTNYNEQFF. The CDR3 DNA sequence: TGTGCCAGCACCCCCAGCGGGACTAACTACAATGAGCAGTTCTTC.